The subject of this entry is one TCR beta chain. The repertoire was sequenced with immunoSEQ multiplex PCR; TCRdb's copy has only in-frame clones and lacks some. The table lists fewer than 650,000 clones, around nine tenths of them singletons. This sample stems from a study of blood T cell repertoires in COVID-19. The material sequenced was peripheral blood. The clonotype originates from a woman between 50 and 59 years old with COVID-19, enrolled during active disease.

The CDR3 is CASSTDGLAGAGGSNEQFF. The CDR3, as DNA: TGCGCCAGCAGCACCGACGGACTAGCGGGGGCCGGGGGATCCAATGAGCAGTTCTTC. The genes are TRBV5-1 and TRBJ2-1; 13 nucleotides agree with TRBD2. Germline CDR1 SGHRS, CDR2 YFSETQ. V dropped 4 bases and J dropped 6; count of bases not matched to a gene: 16. CDR3 size: 19 residues.